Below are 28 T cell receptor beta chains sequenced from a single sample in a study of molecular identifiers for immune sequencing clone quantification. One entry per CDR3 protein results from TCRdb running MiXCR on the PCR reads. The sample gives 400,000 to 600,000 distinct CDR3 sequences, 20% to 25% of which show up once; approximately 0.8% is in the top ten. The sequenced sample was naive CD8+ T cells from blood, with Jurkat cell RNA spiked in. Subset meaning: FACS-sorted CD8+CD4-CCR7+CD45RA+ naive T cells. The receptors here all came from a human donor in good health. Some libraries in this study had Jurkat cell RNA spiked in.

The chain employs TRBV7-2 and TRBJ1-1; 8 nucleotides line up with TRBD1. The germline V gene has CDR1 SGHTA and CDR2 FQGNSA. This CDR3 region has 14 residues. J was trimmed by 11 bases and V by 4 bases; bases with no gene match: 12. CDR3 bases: TGTGCCAGCAGCTCGGACAGGGCCAGCCTTTGGGCTTTCTTT. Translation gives CASSSDRASLWAFF. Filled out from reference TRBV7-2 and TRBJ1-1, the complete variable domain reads GAGVSQSPSNKVTEKGKDVELRCDPISGHTALYWYRQSLGQGLEFLIYFQGNSAPDKSGLPSDRFSAERTGGSVSTLTIQRTQQEDSAVYLCASSSDRASLWAFFGQGTRLTVV.

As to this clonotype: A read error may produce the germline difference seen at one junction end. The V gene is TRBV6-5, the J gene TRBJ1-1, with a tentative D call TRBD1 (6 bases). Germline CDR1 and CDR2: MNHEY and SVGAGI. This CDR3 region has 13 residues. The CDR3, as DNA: TGTGCCAGCAGTCGAACGGGGGACACTGAAGCTTCCTTT. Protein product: CASSRTGDTEASF.

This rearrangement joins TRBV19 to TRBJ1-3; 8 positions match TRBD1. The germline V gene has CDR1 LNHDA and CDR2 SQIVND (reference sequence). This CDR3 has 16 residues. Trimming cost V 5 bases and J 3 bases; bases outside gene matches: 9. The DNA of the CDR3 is TGTGCCAGTAGTGCTTGGACAGGGCGGTATGGAAACACCATATATTTT. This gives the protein CASSAWTGRYGNTIYF.

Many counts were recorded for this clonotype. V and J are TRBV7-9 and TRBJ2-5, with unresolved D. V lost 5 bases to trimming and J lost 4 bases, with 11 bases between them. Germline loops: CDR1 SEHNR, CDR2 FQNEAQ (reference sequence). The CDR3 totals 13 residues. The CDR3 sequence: CASSIRVRETQYF. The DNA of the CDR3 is TGTGCCAGCAGCATCCGGGTCCGAGAGACCCAGTACTTC.

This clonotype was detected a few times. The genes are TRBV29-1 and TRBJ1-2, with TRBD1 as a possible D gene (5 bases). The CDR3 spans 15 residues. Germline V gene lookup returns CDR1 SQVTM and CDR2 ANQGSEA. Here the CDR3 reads CGALQGPSQGYGYTF. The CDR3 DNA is TGCGGGGCCCTGCAGGGCCCATCTCAGGGCTATGGCTACACCTTC.

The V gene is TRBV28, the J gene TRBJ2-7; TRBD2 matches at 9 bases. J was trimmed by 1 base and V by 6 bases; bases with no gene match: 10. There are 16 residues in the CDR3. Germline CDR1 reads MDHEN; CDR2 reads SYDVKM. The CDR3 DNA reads TGTGCCAGCAGGATAACCCTTAGCGGGGGATCCTACGAGCAGTACTTC. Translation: CASRITLSGGSYEQYF. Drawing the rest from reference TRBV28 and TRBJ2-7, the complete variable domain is DVKVTQSSRYLVKRTGEKVFLECVQDMDHENMFWYRQDPGLGLRLIYFSYDVKMKEKGDIPEGYSVSREKKERFSLILESASTNQTSMYLCASRITLSGGSYEQYFGPGTRLTVT.

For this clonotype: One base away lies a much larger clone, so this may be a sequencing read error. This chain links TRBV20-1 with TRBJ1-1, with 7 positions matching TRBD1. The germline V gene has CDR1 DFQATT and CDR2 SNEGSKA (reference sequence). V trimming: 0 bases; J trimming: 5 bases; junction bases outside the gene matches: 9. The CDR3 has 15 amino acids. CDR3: CSARDQGGARTEAFF. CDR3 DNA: TGCAGTGCTAGAGATCAGGGGGGGGCGCGGACTGAAGCTTTCTTT.

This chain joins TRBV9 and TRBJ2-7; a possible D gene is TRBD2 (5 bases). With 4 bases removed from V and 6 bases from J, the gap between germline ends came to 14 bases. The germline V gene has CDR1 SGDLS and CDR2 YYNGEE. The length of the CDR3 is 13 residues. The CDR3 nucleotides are TGTGCCAGCAGCCCAGGAGGTTTGGGCGAGCAGTACTTC. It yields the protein CASSPGGLGEQYF.

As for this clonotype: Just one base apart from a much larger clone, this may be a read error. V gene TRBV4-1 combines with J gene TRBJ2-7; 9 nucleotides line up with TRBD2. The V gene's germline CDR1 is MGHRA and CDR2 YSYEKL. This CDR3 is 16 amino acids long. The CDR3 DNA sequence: TGCGCCAGCGGCCAAGAGGAGCGGGGGGTCGGCTACGAGCAGTACTTC. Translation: CASGQEERGVGYEQYF.

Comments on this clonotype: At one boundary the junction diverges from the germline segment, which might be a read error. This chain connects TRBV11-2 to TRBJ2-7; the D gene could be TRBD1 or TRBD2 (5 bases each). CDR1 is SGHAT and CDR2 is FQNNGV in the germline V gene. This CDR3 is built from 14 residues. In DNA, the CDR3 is TGTGCCAGCAGCTTAGGGGGGTATCCCTACGAGCAGTGCTTC. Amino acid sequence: CASSLGGYPYEQCF.

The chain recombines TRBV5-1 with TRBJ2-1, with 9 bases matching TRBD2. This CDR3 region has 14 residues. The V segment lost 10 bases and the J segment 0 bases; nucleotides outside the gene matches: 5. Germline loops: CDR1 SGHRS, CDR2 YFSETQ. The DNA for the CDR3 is TGCGCCGGCGGGGGGGCAAGCTCCTACAATGAGCAGTTCTTC. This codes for CAGGGASSYNEQFF.

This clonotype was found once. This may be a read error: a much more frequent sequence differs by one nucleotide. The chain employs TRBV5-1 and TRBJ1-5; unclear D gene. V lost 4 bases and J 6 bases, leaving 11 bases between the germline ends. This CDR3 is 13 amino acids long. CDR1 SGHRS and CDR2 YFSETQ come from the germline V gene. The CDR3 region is CASSLQAGQPQHF. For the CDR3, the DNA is TGCGCCAGCAGCCTTCAAGCGGGTCAGCCCCAGCATTTT.

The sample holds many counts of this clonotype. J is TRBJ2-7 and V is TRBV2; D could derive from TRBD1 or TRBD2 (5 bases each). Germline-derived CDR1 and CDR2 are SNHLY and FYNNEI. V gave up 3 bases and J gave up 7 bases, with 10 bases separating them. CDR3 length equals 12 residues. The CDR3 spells CASSEMGREQYF. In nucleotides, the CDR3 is TGTGCCAGCAGTGAGATGGGACGGGAGCAGTACTTC.

CDR3 DNA sequence: TGTGCCAGCAGCTCCGGAAACAGAATTTACGAGCAGTACTTC. It is translated as CASSSGNRIYEQYF. This chain links TRBV7-9 with TRBJ2-7; D remains ambiguous. V was shortened by 4 bases and J by 4 bases, with 14 bases between the two germline ends. This CDR3 comprises 14 residues. Germline loops: CDR1 SEHNR, CDR2 FQNEAQ (reference sequence).

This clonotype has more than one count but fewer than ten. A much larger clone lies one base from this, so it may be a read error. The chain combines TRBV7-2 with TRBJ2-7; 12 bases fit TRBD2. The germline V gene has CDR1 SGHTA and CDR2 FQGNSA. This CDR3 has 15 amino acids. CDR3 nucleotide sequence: TGTGCCAGCAGCTTAGGGACTAGCGGGGCTTACGGGCAGTACTTC. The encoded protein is CASSLGTSGAYGQYF.

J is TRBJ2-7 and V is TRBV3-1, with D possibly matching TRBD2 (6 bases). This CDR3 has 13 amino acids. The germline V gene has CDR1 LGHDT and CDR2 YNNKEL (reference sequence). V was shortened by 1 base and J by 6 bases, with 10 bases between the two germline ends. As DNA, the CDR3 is TGTGCCAGCAGCCAAGGGGAAGCGGGCGAGCAGTACTTC. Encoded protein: CASSQGEAGEQYF.

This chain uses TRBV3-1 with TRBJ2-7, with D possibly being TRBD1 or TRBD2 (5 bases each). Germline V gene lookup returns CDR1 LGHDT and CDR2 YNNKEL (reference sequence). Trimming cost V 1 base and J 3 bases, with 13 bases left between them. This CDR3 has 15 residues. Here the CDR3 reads CASSQVTGPYYEQYF. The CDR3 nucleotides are TGTGCCAGCAGCCAAGTGACGGGGCCATACTACGAGCAGTACTTC.

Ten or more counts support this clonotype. The CDR3 DNA reads as TGTGCCAGCAGTAAGACTAGCGGGGCTTTCACAGATACGCAGTATTTT. Translating it yields CASSKTSGAFTDTQYF. This chain links TRBV6-5 with TRBJ2-3; 11 bases align to TRBD2. Looked up from germline, CDR1 is MNHEY and CDR2 is SVGAGI. Trimming took 5 bases from V and 2 from J; bases not matched to a gene: 6. This CDR3 has 16 residues.

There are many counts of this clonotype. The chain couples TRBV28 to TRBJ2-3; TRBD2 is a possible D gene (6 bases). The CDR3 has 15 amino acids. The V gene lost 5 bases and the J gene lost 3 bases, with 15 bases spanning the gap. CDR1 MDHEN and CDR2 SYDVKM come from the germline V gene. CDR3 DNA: TGTGCCAGCAGTGCCCTGACTAGTTGGACAGATACGCAGTATTTT. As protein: CASSALTSWTDTQYF.

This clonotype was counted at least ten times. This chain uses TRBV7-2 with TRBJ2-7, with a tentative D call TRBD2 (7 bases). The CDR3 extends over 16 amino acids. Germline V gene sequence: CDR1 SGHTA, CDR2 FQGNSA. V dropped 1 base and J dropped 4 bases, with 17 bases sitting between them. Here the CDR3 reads CASSLEGGVVRYEQYF. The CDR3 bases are TGTGCCAGCAGCTTAGAAGGGGGGGTAGTAAGGTACGAGCAGTACTTC. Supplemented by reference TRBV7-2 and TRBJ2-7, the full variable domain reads GAGVSQSPSNKVTEKGKDVELRCDPISGHTALYWYRQSLGQGLEFLIYFQGNSAPDKSGLPSDRFSAERTGGSVSTLTIQRTQQEDSAVYLCASSLEGGVVRYEQYFGPGTRLTVT.

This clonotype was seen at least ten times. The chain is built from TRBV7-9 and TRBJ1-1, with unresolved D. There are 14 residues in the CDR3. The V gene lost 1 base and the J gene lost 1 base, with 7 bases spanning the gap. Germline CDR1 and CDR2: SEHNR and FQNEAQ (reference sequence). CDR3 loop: CASSLVGENTEAFF. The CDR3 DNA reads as TGTGCCAGCAGCTTAGTTGGGGAGAACACTGAAGCTTTCTTT. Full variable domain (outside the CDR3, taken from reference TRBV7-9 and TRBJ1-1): DTGVSQNPRHKITKRGQNVTFRCDPISEHNRLYWYRQTLGQGPEFLTYFQNEAQLEKSRLLSDRFSAERPKGSFSTLEIQRTEQGDSAMYLCASSLVGENTEAFFGQGTRLTVV.

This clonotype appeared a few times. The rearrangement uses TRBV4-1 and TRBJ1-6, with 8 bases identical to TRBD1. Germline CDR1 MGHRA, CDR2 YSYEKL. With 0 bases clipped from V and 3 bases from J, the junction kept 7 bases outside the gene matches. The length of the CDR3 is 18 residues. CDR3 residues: CASSQDPLTGVYNSPLHF. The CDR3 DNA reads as TGCGCCAGCAGCCAAGACCCATTGACAGGGGTCTATAATTCACCCCTCCACTTT.

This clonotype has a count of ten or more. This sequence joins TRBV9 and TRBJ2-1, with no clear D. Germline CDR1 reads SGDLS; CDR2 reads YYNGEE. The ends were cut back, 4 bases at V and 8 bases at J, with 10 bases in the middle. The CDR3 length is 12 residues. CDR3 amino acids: CASSYNTDEQFF. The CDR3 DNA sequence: TGTGCCAGCAGCTATAACACGGATGAGCAGTTCTTC.

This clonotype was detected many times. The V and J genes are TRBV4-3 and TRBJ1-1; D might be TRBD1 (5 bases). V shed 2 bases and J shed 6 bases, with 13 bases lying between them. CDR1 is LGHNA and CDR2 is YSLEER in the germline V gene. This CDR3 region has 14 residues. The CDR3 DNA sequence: TGCGCCAGCAGCCAAACCCAGGGTTACCCTGAAGCTTTCTTT. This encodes CASSQTQGYPEAFF.

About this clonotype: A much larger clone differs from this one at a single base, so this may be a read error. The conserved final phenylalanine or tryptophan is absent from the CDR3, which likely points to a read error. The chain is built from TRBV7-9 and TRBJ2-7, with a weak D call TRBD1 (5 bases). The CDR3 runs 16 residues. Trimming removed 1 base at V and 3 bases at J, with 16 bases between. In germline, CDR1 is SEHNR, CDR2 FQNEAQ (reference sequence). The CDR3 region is CASSLVIGQLRYEQYY. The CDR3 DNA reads TGTGCCAGCAGCTTAGTCATCGGACAACTTCGCTACGAGCAGTACTAC.

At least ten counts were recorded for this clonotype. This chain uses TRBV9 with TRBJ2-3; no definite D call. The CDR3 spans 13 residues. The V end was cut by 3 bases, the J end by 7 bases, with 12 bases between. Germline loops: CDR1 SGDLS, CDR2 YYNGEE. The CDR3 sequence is CASSAGGSHTQYF. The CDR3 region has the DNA TGTGCCAGCAGCGCCGGCGGAAGCCATACGCAGTATTTT.

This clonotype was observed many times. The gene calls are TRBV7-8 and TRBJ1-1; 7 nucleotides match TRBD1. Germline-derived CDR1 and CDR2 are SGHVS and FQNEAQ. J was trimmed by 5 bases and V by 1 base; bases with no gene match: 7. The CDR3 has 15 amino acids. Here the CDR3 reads CASSLETGDGTEAFF. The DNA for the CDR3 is TGTGCCAGCAGCTTAGAAACAGGGGATGGGACTGAAGCTTTCTTT.

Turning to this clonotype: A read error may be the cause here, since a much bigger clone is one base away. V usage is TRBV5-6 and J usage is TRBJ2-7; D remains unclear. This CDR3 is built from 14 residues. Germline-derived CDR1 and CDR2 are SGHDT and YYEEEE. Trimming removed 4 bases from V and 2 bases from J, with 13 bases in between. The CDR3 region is CASSMVSMAYEQYF. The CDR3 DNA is TGTGCCAGCAGCATGGTGAGCATGGCCTACGAGCAGTACTTC.